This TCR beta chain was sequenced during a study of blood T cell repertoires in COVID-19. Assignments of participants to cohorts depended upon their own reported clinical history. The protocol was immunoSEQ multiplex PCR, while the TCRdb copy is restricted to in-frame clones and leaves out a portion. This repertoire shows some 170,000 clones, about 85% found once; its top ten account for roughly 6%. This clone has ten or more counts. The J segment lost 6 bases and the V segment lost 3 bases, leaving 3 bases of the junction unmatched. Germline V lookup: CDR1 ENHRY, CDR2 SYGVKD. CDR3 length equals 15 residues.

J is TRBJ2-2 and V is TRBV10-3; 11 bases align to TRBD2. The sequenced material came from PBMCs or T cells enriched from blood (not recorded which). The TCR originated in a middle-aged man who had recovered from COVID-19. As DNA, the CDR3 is TGTGCCATCAGTGATAGCGGGGGGGCGTCCGGGGAGCTGTTTTTT. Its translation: CAISDSGGASGELFF.